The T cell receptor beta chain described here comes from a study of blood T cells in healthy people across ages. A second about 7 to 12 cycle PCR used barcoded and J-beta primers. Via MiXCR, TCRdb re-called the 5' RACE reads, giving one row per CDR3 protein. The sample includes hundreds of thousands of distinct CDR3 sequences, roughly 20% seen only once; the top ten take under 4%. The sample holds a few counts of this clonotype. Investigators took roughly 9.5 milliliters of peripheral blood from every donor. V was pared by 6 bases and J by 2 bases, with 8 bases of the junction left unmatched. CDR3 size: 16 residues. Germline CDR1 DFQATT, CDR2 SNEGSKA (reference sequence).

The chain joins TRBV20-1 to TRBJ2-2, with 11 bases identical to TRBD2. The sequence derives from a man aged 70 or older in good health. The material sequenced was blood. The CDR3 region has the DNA TGCAGTGCGTCCGGGACTAGCGGTGATAACACCGGGGAGCTGTTTTTT. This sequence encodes CSASGTSGDNTGELFF.